The 12 T cell receptor beta chains below come from one sample, sequenced in a study of CD4 T cells in relation to SARS-CoV-2 and coronaviruses. Profiled with immunoSEQ multiplex PCR; TCRdb holds only in-frame clones, not every one. The sample has around 26,000 clones; 74% are singletons. Their antigens are not known. Unexposed donor CD4+ T cells date from about 2011-2018, before the COVID-19 pandemic. The cells were cultured for 10 days before CD4+ T cells were isolated. The sequenced sample consisted of CD4+ T cells from PBMCs, cultured in vitro. The receptors derive from a human donor in good health.

The chain has TRBV18 and TRBJ1-1; tentative D call: TRBD1 (6 bases). CDR1 KGHSH and CDR2 LQKENI come from the germline V gene. CDR3 size: 15 residues. Trimming left V 1 base short and J 1 base short, with 10 bases between. CDR3 protein: CASSPLEGGNTEAFF. The CDR3 nucleotides read TGTGCCAGCTCACCACTCGAGGGGGGGAACACTGAAGCTTTCTTT.

In this sample, this clone turned up a few times. The chain couples TRBV3-1 (or the pseudogene TRBV3-2) to TRBJ1-2, with a tentative D call TRBD1 (6 bases). The CDR3 contains 15 residues. V was shortened by 0 bases and J by 7 bases, with 15 bases between the two germline ends. Germline-derived CDR1 and CDR2 are LGHDT and YNNKEL (reference sequence). CDR3 sequence: CASSQDREQGFGYTF. The CDR3 DNA reads TGTGCCAGCAGCCAAGATAGGGAACAGGGTTTTGGCTACACCTTC.

The chain uses TRBV11-3 and TRBJ2-2, with unresolved D. From germline, CDR1 is SGHNT and CDR2 YENEEA. Deletions cut 3 bases from V and 1 base from J, with 18 bases between. The CDR3 consists of 18 residues. This chain's CDR3 is CASSLTMRIGENTGELFF. CDR3 bases: TGTGCCAGCAGCTTGACAATGAGGATAGGAGAGAACACCGGGGAGCTGTTTTTT. Variable domain in full (rest from reference TRBV11-3 and TRBJ2-2): EAGVVQSPRYKIIEKKQPVAFWCNPISGHNTLYWYLQNLGQGPELLIRYENEEAVDDSQLPKDRFSAERLKGVDSTLKIQPAELGDSAVYLCASSLTMRIGENTGELFFGEGSRLTVL.

This clone was counted a few times. The rearrangement links TRBV6-5 to TRBJ1-3, with D uncertain. Deletions cut 2 bases from V and 4 bases from J, with 15 bases between. This CDR3 comprises 16 residues. Germline CDR1 MNHEY, CDR2 SVGAGI. The CDR3 region has the DNA TGTGCCAGCAGTTACCGTGCCTCAAGTAGGGGAAACACCATATATTTT. It specifies CASSYRASSRGNTIYF.

This clone came up a few times. The genes are TRBV29-1 and TRBJ1-2; 8 nucleotides agree with TRBD1. The CDR3 spans 15 residues. The ends lost 5 bases at V and 2 bases at J; junction bases unmatched: 10. The germline gives CDR1 SQVTM, CDR2 ANQGSEA. The CDR3 DNA is TGCAGCGTTTTCGCGGGGACAGGCCCAAACTATGGCTACACCTTC. It specifies CSVFAGTGPNYGYTF.

As DNA, the CDR3 is TGTGCCAGCAGCTTTGGGACTCAGCAAGAGACCCAGTACTTC. It specifies CASSFGTQQETQYF. The J gene is TRBJ2-5, the V gene TRBV7-9; tentative D call: TRBD2 (6 bases). V lost 3 bases, J lost 2 bases, and 10 bases lay in between. Germline V gene data show CDR1 as SEHNR and CDR2 as FQNEAQ (reference sequence). The CDR3 is 14 residues long.

This clone was picked up a small number of times. The chain is built from TRBV9 and TRBJ1-6; no firm D call. The CDR3 spans 14 residues. V was clipped by 3 bases and J by 10 bases, with 14 bases between them. Looked up from germline, CDR1 is SGDLS and CDR2 is YYNGEE. The CDR3 region has the DNA TGTGCCAGCAGCGAGACTAGCTCAAGATCACCCCTCCACTTT. It codes for CASSETSSRSPLHF.

The genes are TRBV7-8 and TRBJ1-1; D gene uncertain. The CDR3 consists of 14 residues. Trimming took off 4 bases at V and 1 base at J, with 10 bases between the two ends. Germline-derived CDR1 and CDR2 are SGHVS and FQNEAQ. The CDR3 DNA sequence: TGTGCCAGCAGCTCCACGAGGAGGAACACTGAAGCTTTCTTT. Translated, it gives CASSSTRRNTEAFF.

In its sample, this clone was seen a few times. This rearrangement joins TRBV18 to TRBJ2-7; tentative D call: TRBD1 (6 bases). Germline V gene lookup returns CDR1 KGHSH and CDR2 LQKENI. The CDR3 extends over 12 amino acids. V lost 2 bases to trimming and J lost 6 bases, with 8 bases between them. This CDR3 reads CASSPGGIEQYF. The CDR3 region has the DNA TGTGCCAGCTCACCAGGGGGCATCGAGCAGTACTTC.

This chain uses TRBV19 with TRBJ1-1; the D gene is possibly TRBD1 (5 bases). V gave up 4 bases and J gave up 2 bases, with 11 bases separating them. Germline V gene data show CDR1 as LNHDA and CDR2 as SQIVND (reference sequence). This CDR3 spans 14 amino acids. The CDR3 DNA reads TGTGCCAGTAGTACGGACACCTTTAACACTGAAGCTTTCTTT. It yields the protein CASSTDTFNTEAFF.

The chain combines TRBV3-1 (or the pseudogene TRBV3-2) with TRBJ2-3; D is undetermined. The V and J ends lost 2 bases and 1 base respectively, with 13 bases between them. Germline CDR1 is LGHDT and CDR2 is YNNKEL (reference sequence). The CDR3 is 16 residues long. The chain's CDR3 is CASSQFPGLRTDTQYF. The CDR3 nucleotides read TGTGCCAGCAGCCAATTTCCCGGCCTGCGCACAGATACGCAGTATTTT.

CDR3 protein: CASSRGQGGYEQYF. DNA of the CDR3: TGTGCCAGCTCACGCGGACAGGGGGGGTACGAGCAGTACTTC. This chain links TRBV18 with TRBJ2-7; 10 positions agree with TRBD1. J was trimmed by 4 bases and V by 4 bases; bases with no gene match: 4. CDR1 KGHSH and CDR2 LQKENI come from the germline V gene. The CDR3 spans 14 residues.